The clone carrying this T cell receptor (beta chain) was counted between two and nine times. V lost 6 bases and J lost 11; bases outside the gene matches: 6. Germline loops: CDR1 MNHNY, CDR2 SVGAGI (reference sequence). The CDR3 runs to 12 residues. This sample was included in a study of T-cell memory formation after mild COVID-19. TCRdb used MiXCR to reprocess the 5' RACE reads, holding one entry per CDR3 protein. The profile shows about 170,000 distinct CDR3 sequences, around 13% of them singletons. This clonotype originated in a man aged 18 to 29 who had mild COVID-19 (a few samples of this study predate the infection). Cell type and time point are not known. Sequencing was done on a sample of PBMCs or a T cell subset sorted from them (not recorded which). V gene TRBV6-6 combines with J gene TRBJ1-5; 8 bases map to TRBD1. The CDR3 nucleotides are TGTGCCAGCAGCCGCAAACAGGGGGCCCAGCATTTT. Its protein is CASSRKQGAQHF.